Included here is one TCR beta chain sequence, with context. This specimen comes from a study of blood T cell repertoires in COVID-19. Study in general: Specimens from acute and convalescent COVID-19 originated in the United States, Italy and Spain. Nucleic acid was either cDNA or gDNA, and it came from T cells, B-cell-depleted T cells, or PBMCs.

Per the authors' pipeline: Estimated nucleated cell counts came from reference gene primer amplification. Here immunoSEQ multiplex PCR was the method, and the copy in TCRdb shows in-frame clones only, minus some. That table gives V, J and clone size, and the DNA gave D and trimming. The table shows some 80,000 clones, with 79% occurring only once. CDR3 size: 15 residues. The germline CDR1 and CDR2 sequences are SGHDT and YYEEEE. V dropped 2 bases and J dropped 10 bases, with 19 bases sitting between them. The chain is built from TRBV5-6 and TRBJ2-1, with D perhaps TRBD1 (5 bases). Sequenced material: peripheral blood. The receptor was isolated from a woman aged 80 or over with active or convalescent COVID-19. This CDR3 is CASSFALTGRREQFF. CDR3 in DNA: TGTGCCAGCAGCTTCGCTCTTACAGGCCGTCGCGAGCAGTTCTTC.